What follows is one T cell receptor (beta chain) and its context. It lacks a known antigen. Base qualities are not recorded, but no much larger clone differs from it by a single base. Trimming costs V 6 bases and J 1 base, and their ends lie 9 bases apart. The germline V gene encodes CDR1 MNHNS and CDR2 SASEGT. Including cysteine and phenylalanine, the CDR3 has 13 amino acids. Only the CDR3 region is kept as DNA, spanning 39 bases read in frame from base 1. This record comes from a study of CD8+ T cells in alopecia areata (dated by TCRdb to the late 2010s). As for the study more broadly: Treated patients were enrolled in an open-label pilot trial of oral tofacitinib, 5 to 10 mg twice daily, for moderate-to-severe alopecia areata. In both human patients and the C3H/HeJ mouse model, the study applied high-throughput TCRbeta sequencing to look at T cell clonal expansion in alopecia areata. Biopsies were taken from tofacitinib-treated patients at baseline and at 4 and 24 weeks of treatment, and a later scalp biopsy was taken in several of the tofacitinib-treated patients. TCRbeta CDR3 regions were amplified by immunoSEQ multiplex PCR with 35 Vbeta forward and 13 Jbeta reverse primers. Scalp clonality was compared among normal scalp (n=4), patchy alopecia areata scalp (n=8), and alopecia totalis/universalis scalp (n=8). RNA was extracted with the PAXgene miRNA kit for fixed scalp, the miRNeasy kit for PBMCs, and the RNeasy kit for mouse skin. Disease severity in treated patients was measured with the SALT score, which quantifies the percentage of affected scalp surface area. Patients stayed on tofacitinib for 6 to 18 months and then had 6 months of follow-up off drug so that delayed response and recurrence could be assessed. On the human side, TCRbeta sequencing was run on scalp tissue and on sorted CD4+ and CD8+ peripheral blood T cells from healthy controls and from alopecia areata patients with either patchy or totalis/universalis disease.

Overall study outcomes, separate from this receptor: During tofacitinib treatment, many expanded lesional clones stuck around in both scalp and blood, and this persistence may partly explain why relapse happens after treatment is stopped. With tofacitinib, both scalp clonality and the number of expanded CD8+ clones among the top 100 scalp clones went down significantly. The treated cohort was small, with a single nonresponder, so links between baseline CD8+ expansion and response need larger studies. Resident alphabeta T cells in normal human skin are also sequenced, complicating scalp TCR repertoire analysis, unlike mouse skin dominated by gammadelta T cells. Shared TCR sequences between patients were less evident than in mice, which may be partly attributable to HLA diversity in the patient population. Compared with normal scalp, lesional scalp had higher clonality and more expanded CD8+ clones, particularly in alopecia totalis/universalis, a pattern that suggests antigenic drive.

The sample's treatment or condition label, decoded: oral pan-JAK inhibitor, 5-10 mg twice daily. Lesional scalp punch biopsies and peripheral blood were collected from alopecia areata patients. PBMCs were separated by density centrifugation and stained for CD3, CD4 and CD8, after which CD4+ and CD8+ T cells were sorted on a FACSAria. The library relied on the immunoSEQ multiplex PCR assay. For TCR sequencing, RNA was extracted from every sample and reverse transcribed into cDNA to serve as template. SuperScript III was used for first-strand cDNA synthesis, primed with a 2:1 mix of oligo-dT and random hexamers. Amplification bias was assessed with a synthetic immune receptor repertoire, and residual bias was removed computationally. As for the original processing: Raw reads were preprocessed to remove errors, and CDR3 was defined according to IMGT conventions as the region from the conserved cysteine to phenylalanine. Clonality was calculated as 1 minus Shannon entropy normalized by log2 of the number of productive unique TCRs. Whether each scalp clone was CD4 or CD8 was inferred by checking scalp TCRbeta sequences against the CD4 and CD8 repertoires from sorted blood. TCRdb limited this immuneACCESS table to in-frame rearrangements with V and J called. A share of clones is missing; checked studies link under half to unresolved V genes, and the rest is unexplained. Clone size and the V and J calls come from that table; the DNA yielded D and trimming. The sample profile shows approximately 220,000 clones; roughly two fifths of them were found once. Together, the top ten hold around 0.48% of the sample.

The sample in question was CD4+ T cells sorted from blood, obtained between weeks 30 and 35, from a patient treated with tofacitinib. This clonotype was obtained from a human donor with alopecia areata. The chain employs TRBV6-1 and TRBJ1-1; the D gene lacks a confident call. The CDR3 region reads CASSRLQNTEAFF. Here is the DNA: TGTGCCAGCAGCAGGTTGCAGAACACTGAAGCTTTCTTT.